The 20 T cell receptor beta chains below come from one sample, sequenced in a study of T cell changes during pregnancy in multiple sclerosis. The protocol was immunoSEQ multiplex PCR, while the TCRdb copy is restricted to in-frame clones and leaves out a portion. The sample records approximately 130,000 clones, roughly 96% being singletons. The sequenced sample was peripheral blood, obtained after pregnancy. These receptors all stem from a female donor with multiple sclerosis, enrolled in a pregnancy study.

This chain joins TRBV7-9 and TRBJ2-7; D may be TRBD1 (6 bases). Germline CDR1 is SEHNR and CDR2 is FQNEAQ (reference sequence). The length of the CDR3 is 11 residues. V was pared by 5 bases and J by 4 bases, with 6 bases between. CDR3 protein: CASSTGYEQYF. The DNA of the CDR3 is TGTGCCAGCAGCACAGGGTACGAGCAGTACTTC.

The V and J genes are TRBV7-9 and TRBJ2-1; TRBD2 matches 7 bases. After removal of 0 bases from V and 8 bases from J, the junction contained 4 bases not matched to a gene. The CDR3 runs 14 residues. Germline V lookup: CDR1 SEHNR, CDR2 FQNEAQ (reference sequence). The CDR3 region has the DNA TGTGCCAGCAGCTTAGCGCGGCTAGCGGATGAGCAGTTCTTC. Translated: CASSLARLADEQFF.

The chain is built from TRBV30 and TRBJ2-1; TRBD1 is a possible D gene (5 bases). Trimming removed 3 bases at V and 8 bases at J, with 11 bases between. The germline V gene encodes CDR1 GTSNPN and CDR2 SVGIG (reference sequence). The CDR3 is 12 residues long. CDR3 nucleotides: TGTGCCTGGAGCCCAGGGTTCGATGAGCAGTTCTTC. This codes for CAWSPGFDEQFF. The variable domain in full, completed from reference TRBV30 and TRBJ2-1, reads SQTIHQWPATLVQPVGSPLSLECTVEGTSNPNLYWYRQAAGRGLQLLFYSVGIGQISSEVPQNLSASRPQDRQFILSSKKLLLSDSGFYLCAWSPGFDEQFFGPGTRLTVL.

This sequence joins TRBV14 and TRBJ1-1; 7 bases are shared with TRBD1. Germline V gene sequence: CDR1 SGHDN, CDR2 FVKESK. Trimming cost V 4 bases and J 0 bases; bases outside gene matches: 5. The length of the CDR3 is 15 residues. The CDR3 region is CASSPVGTVNTEAFF. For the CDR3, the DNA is TGTGCCAGCAGCCCAGTGGGGACAGTGAACACTGAAGCTTTCTTT.

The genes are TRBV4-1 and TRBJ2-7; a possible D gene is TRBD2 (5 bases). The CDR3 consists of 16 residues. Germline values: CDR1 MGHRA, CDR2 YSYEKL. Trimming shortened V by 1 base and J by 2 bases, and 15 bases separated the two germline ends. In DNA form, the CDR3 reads TGCGCCAGCAGCCAAGGCGCGGCTAGCATCCCCTACGAGCAGTACTTC. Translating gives CASSQGAASIPYEQYF.

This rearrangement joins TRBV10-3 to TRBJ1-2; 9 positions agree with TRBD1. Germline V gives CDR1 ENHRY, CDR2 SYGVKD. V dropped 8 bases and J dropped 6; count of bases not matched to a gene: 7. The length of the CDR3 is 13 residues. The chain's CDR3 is CAIGDRDRDGYTF. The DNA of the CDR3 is TGTGCCATCGGAGACCGGGACAGGGATGGCTACACCTTC.

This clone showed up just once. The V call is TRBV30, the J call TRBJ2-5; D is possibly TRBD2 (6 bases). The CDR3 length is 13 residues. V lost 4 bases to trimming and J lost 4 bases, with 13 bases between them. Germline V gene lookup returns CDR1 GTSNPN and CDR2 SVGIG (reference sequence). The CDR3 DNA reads TGTGCCTGGATAGGGAGGATGTCAGAGACCCAGTACTTC. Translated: CAWIGRMSETQYF.

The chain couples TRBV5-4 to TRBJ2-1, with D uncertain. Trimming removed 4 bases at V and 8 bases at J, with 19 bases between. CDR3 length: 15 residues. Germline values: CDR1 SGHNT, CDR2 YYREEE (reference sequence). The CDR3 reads CASSPGFDRYDEQFF. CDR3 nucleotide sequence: TGTGCCAGCAGCCCCGGTTTCGATAGATACGATGAGCAGTTCTTC.

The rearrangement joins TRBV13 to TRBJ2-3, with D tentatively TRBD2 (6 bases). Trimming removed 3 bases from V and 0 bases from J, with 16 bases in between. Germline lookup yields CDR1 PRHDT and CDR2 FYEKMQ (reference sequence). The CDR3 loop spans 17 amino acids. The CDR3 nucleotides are TGTGCCAGCAGCTTTGCCCCGTCGGGAGTTAGCACAGATACGCAGTATTTT. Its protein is CASSFAPSGVSTDTQYF.

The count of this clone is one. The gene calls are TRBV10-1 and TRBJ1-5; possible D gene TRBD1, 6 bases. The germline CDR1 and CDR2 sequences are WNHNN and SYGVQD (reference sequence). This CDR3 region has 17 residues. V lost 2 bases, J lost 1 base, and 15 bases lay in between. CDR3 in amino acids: CASSEPRDNRSNQPQHF. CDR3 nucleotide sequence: TGCGCCAGCAGTGAGCCCCGGGACAATAGAAGCAATCAGCCCCAGCATTTT.

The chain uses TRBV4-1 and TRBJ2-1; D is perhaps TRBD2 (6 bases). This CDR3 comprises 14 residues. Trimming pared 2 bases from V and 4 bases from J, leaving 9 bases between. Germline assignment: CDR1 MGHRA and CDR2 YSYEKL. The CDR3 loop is CASSQSRGYNEQFF. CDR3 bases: TGCGCCAGCAGCCAAAGCCGGGGGTACAATGAGCAGTTCTTC.

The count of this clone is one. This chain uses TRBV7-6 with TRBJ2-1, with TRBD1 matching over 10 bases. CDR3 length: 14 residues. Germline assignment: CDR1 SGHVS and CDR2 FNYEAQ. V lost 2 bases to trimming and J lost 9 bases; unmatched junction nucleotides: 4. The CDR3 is CASSLKDRGAEQFF. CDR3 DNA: TGTGCCAGCAGCTTAAAGGACAGGGGGGCTGAGCAGTTCTTC. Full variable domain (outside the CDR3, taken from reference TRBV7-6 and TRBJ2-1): GAGVSQSPRYKVTKRGQDVALRCDPISGHVSLYWYRQALGQGPEFLTYFNYEAQQDKSGLPNDRFSAERPEGSISTLTIQRTEQRDSAMYRCASSLKDRGAEQFFGPGTRLTVL.

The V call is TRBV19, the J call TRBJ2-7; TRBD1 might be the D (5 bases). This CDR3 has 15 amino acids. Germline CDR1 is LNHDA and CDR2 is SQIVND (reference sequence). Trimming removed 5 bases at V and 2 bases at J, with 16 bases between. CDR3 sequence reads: CASSAQGVKTYEQYF. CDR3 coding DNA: TGTGCCAGTAGTGCCCAGGGTGTAAAAACCTACGAGCAGTACTTC. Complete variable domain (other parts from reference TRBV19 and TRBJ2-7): DGGITQSPKYLFRKEGQNVTLSCEQNLNHDAMYWYRQDPGQGLRLIYYSQIVNDFQKGDIAEGYSVSREKKESFPLTVTSAQKNPTAFYLCASSAQGVKTYEQYFGPGTRLTVT.

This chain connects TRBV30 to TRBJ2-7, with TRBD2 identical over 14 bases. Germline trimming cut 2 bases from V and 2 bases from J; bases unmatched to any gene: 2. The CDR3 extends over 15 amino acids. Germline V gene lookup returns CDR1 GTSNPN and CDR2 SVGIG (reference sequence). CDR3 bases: TGTGCCTGGAGTTTGACTAGCGGGAGGGCCTACGAGCAGTACTTC. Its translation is CAWSLTSGRAYEQYF.

The CDR3 nucleotides are TGCGCCAGCAGCGAGGGACAGGGGCCAACCTACGAGCAGTACTTC. Translation gives CASSEGQGPTYEQYF. V gene TRBV5-1 combines with J gene TRBJ2-7; 10 nucleotides align to TRBD1. With V trimmed by 4 bases and J by 2 bases, 6 bases remained unmatched. The CDR3 consists of 15 residues. The V gene's germline CDR1 is SGHRS and CDR2 YFSETQ.

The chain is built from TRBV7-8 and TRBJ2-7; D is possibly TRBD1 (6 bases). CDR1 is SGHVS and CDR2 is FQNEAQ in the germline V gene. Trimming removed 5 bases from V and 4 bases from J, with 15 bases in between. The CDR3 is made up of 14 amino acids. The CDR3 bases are TGTGCCAGCAGCGACGGGACACATCGATACGAGCAGTACTTC. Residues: CASSDGTHRYEQYF.

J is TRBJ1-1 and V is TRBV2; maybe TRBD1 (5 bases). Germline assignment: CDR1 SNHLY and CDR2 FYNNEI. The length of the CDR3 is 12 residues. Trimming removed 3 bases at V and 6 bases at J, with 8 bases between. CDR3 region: CASSDDSPEAFF. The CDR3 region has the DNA TGTGCCAGCAGTGACGACAGCCCTGAAGCTTTCTTT.

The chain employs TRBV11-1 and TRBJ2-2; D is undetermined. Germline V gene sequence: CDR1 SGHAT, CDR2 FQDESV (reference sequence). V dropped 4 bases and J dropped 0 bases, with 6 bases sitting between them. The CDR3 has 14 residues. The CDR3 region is CASSSRPNTGELFF. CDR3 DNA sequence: TGTGCCAGCAGCTCTAGGCCGAACACCGGGGAGCTGTTTTTT. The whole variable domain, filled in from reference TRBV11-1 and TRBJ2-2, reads EAEVAQSPRYKITEKSQAVAFWCDPISGHATLYWYRQILGQGPELLVQFQDESVVDDSQLPKDRFSAERLKGVDSTLKIQPAELGDSAMYLCASSSRPNTGELFFGEGSRLTVL.

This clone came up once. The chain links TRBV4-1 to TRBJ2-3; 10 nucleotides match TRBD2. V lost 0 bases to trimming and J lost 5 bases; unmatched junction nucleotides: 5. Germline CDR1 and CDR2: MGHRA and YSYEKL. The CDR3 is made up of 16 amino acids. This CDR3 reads CASSQEGAGGVDTQYF. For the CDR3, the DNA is TGCGCCAGCAGCCAAGAAGGAGCGGGAGGGGTAGATACGCAGTATTTT.

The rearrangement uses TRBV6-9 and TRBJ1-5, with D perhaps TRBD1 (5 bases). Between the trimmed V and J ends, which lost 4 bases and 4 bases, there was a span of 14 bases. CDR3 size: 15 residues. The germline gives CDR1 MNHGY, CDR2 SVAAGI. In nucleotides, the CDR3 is TGTGCCAGCAGTTGGCGGCAGGGAATTAATCAGCCCCAGCATTTT. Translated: CASSWRQGINQPQHF.